This is a list of T cell receptor beta chains from one sample in a study of T cell changes during pregnancy in multiple sclerosis. The method was immunoSEQ multiplex PCR; TCRdb's version includes in-frame clones alone and lacks a portion of them. Here the sample spans about 35,000 clones, around nine tenths being singletons. Specimen: CD4+ T cells from peripheral blood mononuclear cells, collected in the second trimester of pregnancy. All receptors come from a female donor with multiple sclerosis, enrolled in a pregnancy study. Each CDR3 is given without its conserved first and last residue. Fields, in order: CDR3 protein, D gene, V gene. A D gene is named only where the DNA matches it firmly.

CDR3: ASSPPIWVTRTQY; D: NA; V: TRBV7-2
CDR3: ASRKGGQGDTQY; D: NA; V: TRBV13
CDR3: ASSARQGRNTEAF; D: TRBD1; V: TRBV7-9
CDR3: ASSSRETQY; D: NA; V: TRBV5-1
CDR3: AISGKTAINTGELF; D: NA; V: TRBV10-3
CDR3: ASSPRGQETQY; D: NA; V: TRBV10-2
CDR3: ASSLADTPGDEQY; D: NA; V: TRBV7-9
CDR3: ASSLARGVVGNIQY; D: NA; V: TRBV7-2
CDR3: ARTDLTIPPDTQY; D: NA; V: TRBV19
CDR3: ASSIQGLNTEAF; D: NA; V: TRBV19
CDR3: ASSHGWQGRRTTTNEQF; D: NA; V: TRBV4-3
CDR3: ASSEYGQGNTEAF; D: TRBD1; V: TRBV27
CDR3: ASSIHGQSGTEAF; D: NA; V: TRBV7-9
CDR3: ASSLERYTEAF; D: NA; V: TRBV6-5
CDR3: ASSRVPNTEAF; D: NA; V: TRBV7-3
CDR3: ASSQDELSGNTIY; D: NA; V: TRBV4-3
CDR3: ASSLGGSGRFSGNTIY; D: NA; V: TRBV11-2
CDR3: ASSQEPLRGNQPQH; D: NA; V: TRBV4-1
CDR3: ASNSERGSPLH; D: NA; V: TRBV19
CDR3: ASSPGAGLANYGYT; D: NA; V: TRBV16
CDR3: ASSLGDSNTGELF; D: TRBD1; V: TRBV5-1
CDR3: ASSDTPLSRAF; D: NA; V: TRBV6-4
CDR3: ASTGTLSSYEQY; D: NA; V: TRBV2
CDR3: ASSLASGQHYEQY; D: TRBD1; V: TRBV7-9
CDR3: ASSRPGQQETQY; D: NA; V: TRBV7-8
CDR3: ASSSTGESNQPQH; D: TRBD1; V: TRBV5-1
CDR3: ASSVGSGQGTSGANVLT; D: TRBD1; V: TRBV9
CDR3: ASSWSPDRGSEQY; D: TRBD1; V: TRBV11-2
CDR3: ASSLLTGETEAF; D: TRBD1; V: TRBV7-9
CDR3: ASSVVGSGYNEQF; D: TRBD2; V: TRBV9